What follows are 19 T cell receptor beta chains derived from one specimen sequenced in a study of T cells expressing NK-cell markers. TCRdb reprocessed the 5' RACE reads, keeping one entry per CDR3 protein, no DNA. Its table records about 390,000 distinct CDR3 sequences. The specimen was blood T cells: a sorted CD56 or NKG2C T cell subset, CD4+ or CD8+ T cells, or bulk PBMC T cells (not recorded which). These receptors originate from a woman aged 45-65 years in good health.

The V gene is TRBV10-3, the J gene TRBJ2-7; as DNA is missing, the TRBD2 call by TCRdb cannot be tested. Germline assignment: CDR1 ENHRY and CDR2 SYGVKD. The CDR3 length is 12 residues. The CDR3 loop reads CATNRDYDEQYF.

The J gene is TRBJ1-1, the V gene TRBV6-1. The germline V gene encodes CDR1 MNHNS and CDR2 SASEGT. The CDR3 length is 14 residues. The CDR3 is CASSLRTANTEAFF.

CDR3 protein: CASSQVDRLAFF. The V and J genes are TRBV3-1 and TRBJ1-1; TCRdb returns TRBD1, unconfirmable since there is no DNA. Germline assignment: CDR1 LGHDT and CDR2 YNNKEL (reference sequence). The CDR3 covers 12 residues.

V is TRBV5-1 and J is TRBJ2-2. Germline V gives CDR1 SGHRS, CDR2 YFSETQ. This CDR3 is 17 amino acids long. The chain's CDR3 is CASSLGHVGMNTGELFF.

The gene calls are TRBV29-1 and TRBJ2-3. This CDR3 is 14 amino acids long. The germline V gene encodes CDR1 SQVTM and CDR2 ANQGSEA. The CDR3 is CSDTRPPRGDTQYF.

V and J are TRBV5-6 and TRBJ2-5; TCRdb gives TRBD1 as the D gene, but with no DNA this cannot be confirmed. Germline CDR1 SGHDT, CDR2 YYEEEE. The CDR3 is 15 amino acids. CDR3 protein: CASSSLDRGLETQYF.

The chain couples TRBV20-1 to TRBJ2-7. The CDR3 spans 14 residues. Germline V CDR1 and CDR2: DFQATT, SNEGSKA (reference sequence). The CDR3 reads CSASDASTVGEQYF.

The chain joins TRBV29-1 to TRBJ1-1. There are 11 residues in the CDR3. From germline, CDR1 is SQVTM and CDR2 ANQGSEA. Here the CDR3 reads CSWLGNTEAFF.

V gene TRBV29-1 combines with J gene TRBJ1-3. The germline V gene has CDR1 SQVTM and CDR2 ANQGSEA. The CDR3 loop spans 13 amino acids. CDR3 in amino acids: CSVESLAGNTIYF.

The V gene is TRBV5-1, the J gene TRBJ2-6; with no DNA, the TCRdb D assignment of TRBD2 cannot be verified. The CDR3 consists of 15 residues. The V gene's germline CDR1 is SGHRS and CDR2 YFSETQ. CDR3 amino acids: CASSLAGAGPLVLTF. Supplemented by reference TRBV5-1 and TRBJ2-6, the full variable domain reads KAGVTQTPRYLIKTRGQQVTLSCSPISGHRSVSWYQQTPGQGLQFLFEYFSETQRNKGNFPGRFSGRQFSNSRSEMNVSTLELGDSALYLCASSLAGAGPLVLTFGAGSRLTVL.

V and J are TRBV3-1 and TRBJ2-7; the D gene TCRdb calls, TRBD1, cannot be checked with no DNA. In germline, CDR1 is LGHDT, CDR2 YNNKEL (reference sequence). The CDR3 length is 14 residues. CDR3 protein: CASRQTGGFDEQYF.

V gene TRBV5-1 combines with J gene TRBJ2-1; TCRdb's D call of TRBD2 is untestable without DNA. This CDR3 comprises 18 residues. Germline lookup yields CDR1 SGHRS and CDR2 YFSETQ. The CDR3 is CASSLSVGGTSPYNEQFF.

The V call is TRBV4-1, the J call TRBJ1-1. CDR3 length: 15 amino acids. Germline loops: CDR1 MGHRA, CDR2 YSYEKL. CDR3 in amino acids: CASSQGQLRNTEAFF.

CDR3 amino acids: CASSAGEVNEQFF. The chain is built from TRBV25-1 and TRBJ2-1; TCRdb's D call of TRBD1 is untestable without DNA. The CDR3 sequence is 13 residues long. Germline loops: CDR1 MGHDK, CDR2 SYGVNS.

This chain uses TRBV12-3 or TRBV12-4 with TRBJ2-1; checking the TCRdb D call of TRBD2 is not possible without DNA. The CDR3 extends over 16 amino acids. This CDR3 is CASSFQVSGIYNEQFF.

The V call is TRBV5-1, the J call TRBJ1-6. Germline V gene data show CDR1 as SGHRS and CDR2 as YFSETQ. The CDR3 spans 15 residues. This CDR3 reads CASSLEGQANSPLHF.

The chain recombines TRBV5-1 with TRBJ2-1; with no DNA, the TCRdb D assignment of TRBD1 cannot be verified. This CDR3 region has 15 residues. Germline V CDR1 and CDR2: SGHRS, YFSETQ. CDR3 sequence: CASRTGTGSYNEQFF.

J is TRBJ2-5 and V is TRBV27; with no DNA, the TCRdb D assignment of TRBD1 cannot be verified. CDR1 and CDR2 (germline): MNHEY, SMNVEV (reference sequence). CDR3 size: 15 residues. The CDR3 is CASSVWTGQKETQYF.

The chain combines TRBV29-1 with TRBJ2-1; TCRdb picks TRBD1, but there is no DNA to check that call. Looked up from germline, CDR1 is SQVTM and CDR2 is ANQGSEA. The CDR3 totals 12 residues. CDR3 residues: CSATQGYNEQFF.